These T cell receptor beta chains were read from a single sample in a study of CXCR3-negative and CXCR3-positive naive CD8 T cells. TCRdb reprocessed the 5' RACE reads and stores each CDR3 protein as one record, lacking DNA. The table for this sample gives some 8,200 distinct CDR3 sequences. Sequences were obtained from naive CXCR3- CD8+ T cells from blood. The receptors derive from a human donor in good health. Some clones in this sample may be carry-over from other donors' samples. Each CDR3 is given with its conserved first and last residue. Expanded clones are given a class, and other clones once, few, many or no size at all.

abundance: NA
v_gene: TRBV27
j_gene: TRBJ2-1
CDR3aa: CASSPIGHEQFF

abundance: NA
v_gene: TRBV6-9
j_gene: TRBJ2-7
CDR3aa: CASSPGTSRFRGAYEQYF

abundance: NA
v_gene: TRBV2
j_gene: TRBJ2-5
CDR3aa: CASSDPKSGGLQEETQYF

abundance: NA
v_gene: TRBV7-9
j_gene: TRBJ2-1
CDR3aa: CASSRTGGASYNEQFF

abundance: medium-sized
v_gene: TRBV7-2
j_gene: TRBJ2-1
CDR3aa: CASTPVAGEGSAYKEQFF

abundance: NA
v_gene: TRBV6-2/TRBV6-3
j_gene: TRBJ2-3
CDR3aa: CASSYGDTQYF

abundance: medium-sized
v_gene: TRBV4-1
j_gene: TRBJ2-3
CDR3aa: CASSQVGVRLSTDTQYF

abundance: NA
v_gene: TRBV12-3/TRBV12-4
j_gene: TRBJ2-1
CDR3aa: CASRDGGYNEQFF

abundance: medium-sized
v_gene: TRBV27
j_gene: TRBJ2-3
CDR3aa: CASTQSVATLGDTQYF

abundance: NA
v_gene: TRBV5-6
j_gene: TRBJ2-1
CDR3aa: CASSGTSGMQFF

abundance: NA
v_gene: TRBV21-1
j_gene: TRBJ2-3
CDR3aa: CASSRRTSGMGTDTQYF

abundance: NA
v_gene: TRBV10-1
j_gene: TRBJ2-5
CDR3aa: CASSEKATGGQETQYF

abundance: NA
v_gene: TRBV18
j_gene: TRBJ2-1
CDR3aa: CASSPASGVYNEQFF

abundance: NA
v_gene: TRBV12-3/TRBV12-4
j_gene: TRBJ1-2
CDR3aa: CASSLSWDYGYTF

abundance: NA
v_gene: TRBV28
j_gene: TRBJ2-7
CDR3aa: CASRDKALSYEQYF

abundance: NA
v_gene: TRBV29-1
j_gene: TRBJ2-3
CDR3aa: CSLGGGPDTQYF

abundance: medium-sized
v_gene: TRBV11-3
j_gene: TRBJ2-7
CDR3aa: CASSLETSGHSYEQYF

abundance: NA
v_gene: TRBV7-2
j_gene: TRBJ1-1
CDR3aa: CASSLPRFTEAFF

abundance: NA
v_gene: TRBV3-1
j_gene: TRBJ2-1
CDR3aa: CASSQGEGHNEQFF

abundance: medium-sized
v_gene: TRBV9
j_gene: TRBJ2-3
CDR3aa: CASSVVTDTQYF

abundance: NA
v_gene: TRBV5-1
j_gene: TRBJ2-3
CDR3aa: CASSSVDTQYF

abundance: NA
v_gene: TRBV10-3
j_gene: TRBJ2-5
CDR3aa: CAIRGRDKETQYF

abundance: NA
v_gene: TRBV5-1
j_gene: TRBJ2-7
CDR3aa: CASSLANWVETGAYEQYF

abundance: medium-sized
v_gene: TRBV7-2
j_gene: TRBJ2-1
CDR3aa: CASSFGLGDYNEQFF

abundance: NA
v_gene: TRBV6-2/TRBV6-3
j_gene: TRBJ1-5
CDR3aa: CASSYRDPGQGKQPQHF

abundance: NA
v_gene: TRBV28
j_gene: TRBJ2-5
CDR3aa: CASSLHRDLETQYF

abundance: NA
v_gene: TRBV20-1
j_gene: TRBJ2-2
CDR3aa: CSARGQANTGELFF

abundance: medium-sized
v_gene: TRBV7-8
j_gene: TRBJ2-1
CDR3aa: CASSSHGGGRGNEQFF

abundance: NA
v_gene: TRBV11-3
j_gene: TRBJ2-5
CDR3aa: CASSPWTSGSRWETQYF

abundance: medium-sized
v_gene: TRBV12-3/TRBV12-4
j_gene: TRBJ1-4
CDR3aa: CATGADNEKLFF

abundance: NA
v_gene: TRBV29-1
j_gene: TRBJ2-6
CDR3aa: CSVEVGQAHSGANVLTF

abundance: NA
v_gene: TRBV5-1
j_gene: TRBJ2-3
CDR3aa: CASSLGSAGADTQYF

abundance: NA
v_gene: TRBV9
j_gene: TRBJ2-5
CDR3aa: CASSASGTIQETQYF

abundance: NA
v_gene: TRBV19
j_gene: TRBJ2-7
CDR3aa: CASQDRGEEQYF

abundance: NA
v_gene: TRBV29-1
j_gene: TRBJ2-1
CDR3aa: CSVEREGPYNEQFF

abundance: medium-sized
v_gene: TRBV20-1
j_gene: TRBJ1-1
CDR3aa: CSARAPRGAIVTEAFF

abundance: NA
v_gene: TRBV12-3/TRBV12-4
j_gene: TRBJ2-1
CDR3aa: CASSLVGTGNLEQFF

abundance: NA
v_gene: TRBV19
j_gene: TRBJ2-3
CDR3aa: CASSIVEGTDTQYF

abundance: NA
v_gene: TRBV12-3/TRBV12-4
j_gene: TRBJ1-2
CDR3aa: CASSFGSGYTF

abundance: medium-sized
v_gene: TRBV9
j_gene: TRBJ2-5
CDR3aa: CASSVAGQGETQYF

abundance: NA
v_gene: TRBV5-6
j_gene: TRBJ2-7
CDR3aa: CASSLGGTYEQYF

abundance: NA
v_gene: TRBV19
j_gene: TRBJ1-4
CDR3aa: CASGFSPLSTNEKLFF

abundance: NA
v_gene: TRBV29-1
j_gene: TRBJ2-7
CDR3aa: CSVCRDGYEQYF

abundance: NA
v_gene: TRBV28
j_gene: TRBJ2-7
CDR3aa: CASSLTGGNYEQYF

abundance: NA
v_gene: TRBV21-1
j_gene: TRBJ2-7
CDR3aa: CASSSSQGTSYEQYF

abundance: NA
v_gene: TRBV5-1
j_gene: TRBJ2-3
CDR3aa: CASSLGQGPDTQYF

abundance: medium-sized
v_gene: TRBV7-9
j_gene: TRBJ1-1
CDR3aa: CASSGGTGGGRNTEAFF

abundance: medium-sized
v_gene: TRBV13
j_gene: TRBJ1-6
CDR3aa: CASSPKGDSYNSPLHF

abundance: NA
v_gene: TRBV7-2
j_gene: TRBJ2-7
CDR3aa: CASSPPRTPSYEQYF

abundance: medium-sized
v_gene: TRBV15
j_gene: TRBJ2-1
CDR3aa: CATRTLAGGYNEQFF

abundance: medium-sized
v_gene: TRBV7-9
j_gene: TRBJ1-2
CDR3aa: CASSPGANYGYTF

abundance: medium-sized
v_gene: TRBV28
j_gene: TRBJ2-2
CDR3aa: CASSRPYTGELFF

abundance: medium-sized
v_gene: TRBV20-1
j_gene: TRBJ2-2
CDR3aa: CSADDPGSGTGELFF

abundance: NA
v_gene: TRBV3-1
j_gene: TRBJ2-1
CDR3aa: CASSQVAGSSYNEQFF

abundance: NA
v_gene: TRBV5-1
j_gene: TRBJ2-3
CDR3aa: CASSREGYRTDTQYF

abundance: NA
v_gene: TRBV28
j_gene: TRBJ1-1
CDR3aa: CASSMGSGTEAFF

abundance: medium-sized
v_gene: TRBV6-5
j_gene: TRBJ2-5
CDR3aa: CASSYFPGGIQETQYF

abundance: NA
v_gene: TRBV28
j_gene: TRBJ2-7
CDR3aa: CASKYVSSSYEQYF

abundance: NA
v_gene: TRBV12-3/TRBV12-4
j_gene: TRBJ2-1
CDR3aa: CASSASGSGHNEQFF